This T cell receptor (beta chain) was recorded in a study of cytomegalovirus exposure and HLA in healthy donors. This clone has a handful of counts. What it binds is unknown. Primers included in the PCR were 60 Vbeta and 13 Jbeta primers. TCRdb's table, derived via immunoSEQ multiplex PCR, lists solely in-frame clones and lacks some. The table records 250,000 to 350,000 clones, 86% of them present only once. Trimming took off 5 bases at V and 2 bases at J, with 4 bases between the two ends. Germline loops: CDR1 MGHRA, CDR2 YSYEKL. CDR3 size: 12 residues. Points from the study as a whole: Upon later analysis, TCR association rates were observed to vary by HLA locus, being highest for DRB1 and lowest for HLA-C.

The gene calls are TRBV4-1 and TRBJ2-1; D gene ambiguous. The material sequenced was PBMCs. The receptor was derived from a man between 40 and 49 years old in good health and CMV-seropositive. CDR3 protein: CASSTAYNEQFF. The DNA for the CDR3 is TGCGCCAGCAGCACTGCCTACAATGAGCAGTTCTTC.